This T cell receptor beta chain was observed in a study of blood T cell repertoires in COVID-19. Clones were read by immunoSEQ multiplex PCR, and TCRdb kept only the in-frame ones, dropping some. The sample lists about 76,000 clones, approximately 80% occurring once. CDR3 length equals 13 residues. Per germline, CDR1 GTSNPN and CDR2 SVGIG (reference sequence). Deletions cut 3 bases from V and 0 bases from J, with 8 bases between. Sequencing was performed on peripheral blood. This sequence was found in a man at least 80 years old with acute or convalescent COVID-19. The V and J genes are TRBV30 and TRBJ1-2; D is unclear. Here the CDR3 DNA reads TGTGCCTGGAGAGTCACAGCTAACTATGGCTACACCTTC. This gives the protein CAWRVTANYGYTF. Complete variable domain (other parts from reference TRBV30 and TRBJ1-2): SQTIHQWPATLVQPVGSPLSLECTVEGTSNPNLYWYRQAAGRGLQLLFYSVGIGQISSEVPQNLSASRPQDRQFILSSKKLLLSDSGFYLCAWRVTANYGYTFGSGTRLTVV.